This record covers a single T cell receptor (beta chain). Antigen unknown. CDR1 SEHNR and CDR2 FQNEAQ come from the germline V gene (reference sequence). The V and J ends lost 10 bases and 7 bases respectively, with 14 bases between them. CDR3 size: 12 residues. The study ran its PCR with 60 Vbeta and 13 Jbeta primers. This table comes from immunoSEQ multiplex PCR, and its TCRdb copy is limited to in-frame clones, with some not included. Of about 190,000 clones in the sample, approximately 80% were seen once. The data were obtained in a study of cytomegalovirus exposure and HLA in healthy donors. Study-level background: In an earlier analysis, around 120 million unique TCR beta sequences were found from some 170 million T cells. The study's findings and limits: Most subjects had HLA-A and HLA-B alleles reportedly predicted accurately by TCR beta sequences.

The sample consisted of PBMCs. The receptor comes from a woman aged 45-65 years in good health and CMV-seropositive. This rearrangement joins TRBV7-9 to TRBJ1-5; no firm D call. The CDR3 nucleotides read TGTGCCACCGAGACACGTGGACAGCCCCAGCATTTT. Residues: CATETRGQPQHF. The complete variable domain, with remaining parts taken from reference TRBV7-9 and TRBJ1-5, reads DTGVSQNPRHKITKRGQNVTFRCDPISEHNRLYWYRQTLGQGPEFLTYFQNEAQLEKSRLLSDRFSAERPKGSFSTLEIQRTEQGDSAMYLCATETRGQPQHFGDGTRLSIL.